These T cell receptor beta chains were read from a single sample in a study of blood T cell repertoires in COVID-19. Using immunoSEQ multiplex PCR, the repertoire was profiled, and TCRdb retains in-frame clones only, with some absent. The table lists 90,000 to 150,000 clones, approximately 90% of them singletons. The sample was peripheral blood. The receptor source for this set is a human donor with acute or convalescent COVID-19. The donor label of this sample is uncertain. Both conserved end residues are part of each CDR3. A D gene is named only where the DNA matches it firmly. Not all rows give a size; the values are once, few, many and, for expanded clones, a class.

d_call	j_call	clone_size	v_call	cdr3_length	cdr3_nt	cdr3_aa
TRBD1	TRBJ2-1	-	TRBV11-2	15	TGTGCCAGCAGGCGCACCGGGACAGGTCACAATGAGCAGTTCTTC	CASRRTGTGHNEQFF
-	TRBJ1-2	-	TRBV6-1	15	TGTGCCAGCAGTGAAGCCCTACCCAGGGTATATGGCTACACCTTC	CASSEALPRVYGYTF
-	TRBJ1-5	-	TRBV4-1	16	TGCGCCAGCAGCCAAGAGTATCGACAGCCACATCAGCCCCAGCATTTT	CASSQEYRQPHQPQHF
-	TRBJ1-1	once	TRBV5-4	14	TGTGCCAGCAGCTTGGCAGGGATTGACACTGAAGCTTTCTTT	CASSLAGIDTEAFF
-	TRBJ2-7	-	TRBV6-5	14	TGTGCCAGCAGTTACTCTTTTCAGGGATACGAGCAGTACTTC	CASSYSFQGYEQYF
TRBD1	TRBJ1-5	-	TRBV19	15	TGTGCCAGTAGTACCCCAGGGGGCCCCAGGCAGCCCCAGCATTTT	CASSTPGGPRQPQHF
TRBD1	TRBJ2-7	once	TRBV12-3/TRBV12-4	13	TGTGCCAGCAGTTTAACAGGGGGGCTCGAGCAGTACTTC	CASSLTGGLEQYF
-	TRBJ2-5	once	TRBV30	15	TGTGCCTGGGAGGCGCGGGGGCGGATCCCAGAGACCCAGTACTTC	CAWEARGRIPETQYF
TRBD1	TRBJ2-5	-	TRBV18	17	TGTGCCAGCTCACCTAAGGGGACAGGGGGCGTCCAAGAGACCCAGTACTTC	CASSPKGTGGVQETQYF
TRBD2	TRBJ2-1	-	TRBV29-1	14	TGCAGCGTTGCGAGGTTAGCGGGTTACAATGAGCAGTTCTTC	CSVARLAGYNEQFF
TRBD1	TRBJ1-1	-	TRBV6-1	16	TGTGCCAGCAGTGACTTGGTCACAGGGGGCTTCCCCGAAGCTTTCTTT	CASSDLVTGGFPEAFF
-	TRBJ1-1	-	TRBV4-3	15	TGCGCCAGCAGCCAAGATCACAGCATGAACACTGAAGCTTTCTTT	CASSQDHSMNTEAFF
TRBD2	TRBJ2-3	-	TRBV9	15	TGTGCCAGCAGCGCCTCAGGACTAGCCCCAGATACGCAGTATTTT	CASSASGLAPDTQYF
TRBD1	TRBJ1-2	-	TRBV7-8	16	TGTGCCAGCAGCTTAACACAACCCGGGACAGACTATGGCTACACCTTC	CASSLTQPGTDYGYTF
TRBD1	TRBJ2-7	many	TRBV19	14	TGTGCCAGTCGGCCCGGGACAGGGTTCAACGAGCAGTACTTC	CASRPGTGFNEQYF
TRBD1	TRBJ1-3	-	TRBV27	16	TGTGCCAGCAGTCCAGGACAGGAGGACTCTGGAAACACCATATATTTT	CASSPGQEDSGNTIYF
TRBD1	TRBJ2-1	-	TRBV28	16	TGTGCCAGCAGTTTATCGACAGGGAGCTTTGGACGTGAGCAGTTCTTC	CASSLSTGSFGREQFF
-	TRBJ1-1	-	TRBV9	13	TGTGCCAGCAGCGTAGACACGAACACTGAAGCTTTCTTT	CASSVDTNTEAFF
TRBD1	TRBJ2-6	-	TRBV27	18	TGTGCCAGCAGTTTAACAGGGGGTGTTTTCTCTGGGGCCAACGTCCTGACTTTC	CASSLTGGVFSGANVLTF
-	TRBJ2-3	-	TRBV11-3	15	TGTGCCAGCAGCTTAGGGGGAGCTTATTCAGATACGCAGTATTTT	CASSLGGAYSDTQYF
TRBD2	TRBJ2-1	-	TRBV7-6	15	TGTGCCAGCAGCTTAGCGGGAGGGGAACTGAATGAGCAGTTCTTC	CASSLAGGELNEQFF
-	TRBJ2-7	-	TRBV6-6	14	TGTGCCAGCAGTTACGAGGGGGTGACCTACGAGCAGTACTTC	CASSYEGVTYEQYF
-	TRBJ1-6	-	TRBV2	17	TGTGCCAGCAGTGAAAACTTCCGGGATTCCTATAATTCACCCCTCCACTTT	CASSENFRDSYNSPLHF
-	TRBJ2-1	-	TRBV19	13	TGTGCCAGTAGTACGAGCTCCTACAATGAGCAGTTCTTC	CASSTSSYNEQFF
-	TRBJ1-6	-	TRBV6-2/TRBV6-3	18	TGTGCCAGCAGTTACGAAACAGGACGGAGCTCCTATAATTCACCCCTCCACTTT	CASSYETGRSSYNSPLHF
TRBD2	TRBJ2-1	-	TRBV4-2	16	TGTGCCAGCAGCCAGTTAGCGGGAGATCTAGGTAATGAGCAGTTCTTC	CASSQLAGDLGNEQFF
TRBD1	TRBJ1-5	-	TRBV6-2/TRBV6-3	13	TGTGCCAGCAGTGGGGACAGGGTTCAGCCCCAGCATTTT	CASSGDRVQPQHF
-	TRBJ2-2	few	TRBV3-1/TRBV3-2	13	TGTGCCAGCAGCCACGGAGGGGCCGGGGAGCTGTTTTTT	CASSHGGAGELFF
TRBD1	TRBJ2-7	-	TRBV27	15	TGTGCCAGCGGCCCGGGACAGGGTTACTCCTACGAGCAGTACTTC	CASGPGQGYSYEQYF
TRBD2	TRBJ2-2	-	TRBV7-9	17	TGTGCCAGCAGCTTAGTGATACTAGCGTTGAACACCGGGGAGCTGTTTTTT	CASSLVILALNTGELFF
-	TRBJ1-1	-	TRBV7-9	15	TGTGCCAGCAACCTTGCAGGGCCCCTAAACACTGAAGCTTTCTTT	CASNLAGPLNTEAFF
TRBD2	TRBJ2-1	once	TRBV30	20	TGTGCCTGGAGTCCTCCTCCGGGACTAGCGGGAGATGGGTCCGACAATGAGCAGTTCTTC	CAWSPPPGLAGDGSDNEQFF
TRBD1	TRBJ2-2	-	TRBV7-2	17	TGTGCCAGCAGCTTAGTCCGGGACAGCCTTTACACCGGGGAGCTGTTTTTT	CASSLVRDSLYTGELFF
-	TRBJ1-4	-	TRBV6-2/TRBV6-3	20	TGTGCCAGCAGTCCAGCAAGCCACCGTAAGGGAGCCGCAACTAATGAAAAACTGTTTTTT	CASSPASHRKGAATNEKLFF
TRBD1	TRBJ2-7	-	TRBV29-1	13	TGCAGCGTCAGACAGGGGGGATCCTACGAGCAGTACTTC	CSVRQGGSYEQYF
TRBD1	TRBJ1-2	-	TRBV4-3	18	TGCGCCAGCAGCCAACTCACGCTACAGGGGCTATTTTATCATGGCTACACCTTC	CASSQLTLQGLFYHGYTF
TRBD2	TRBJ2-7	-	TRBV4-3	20	TGCGCCAGCAGCCATTACGTAGGGGTAGCGGGAGGCTTGAGCTCCTACGAGCAGTACTTC	CASSHYVGVAGGLSSYEQYF